The present T cell receptor (beta chain) was sequenced within a study of T cells expressing NK-cell markers. On the study more broadly: It was from sorted CD3+CD56+NKG2C+, CD3+CD56+NKG2C- and CD3+CD56-NKG2C+ T cells that TCR beta repertoires came.

The CDR3 contains 15 residues. Germline loops: CDR1 SGHKS, CDR2 YYEKEE (reference sequence). With respect to this clonotype: Its antigen is still unknown.

TCR beta cDNA was generated via 5'RACE template switching incorporating UMIs. TCRdb re-called the 5' RACE reads, yielding one record per CDR3 amino acid sequence without DNA. This sample lists 200,000 to 300,000 distinct CDR3 sequences; its ten largest clones have about 0.39%. Notes on the study in general: These clonotypes also led the CD3+CD56-NKG2C+ fraction in a handful of donors.

The source of this sequence is a man between 18 and 29 years old in good health. Specimen: blood T cells: a sorted CD56 or NKG2C T cell subset, CD4+ or CD8+ T cells, or bulk PBMC T cells (not recorded which). This sequence joins TRBV5-5 and TRBJ1-5; TCRdb's assignment of TRBD1 cannot be checked, as there is no DNA. CDR3 in amino acids: CASSLVGQSNQPQHF.